This is a list of T cell receptor beta chains from one sample in a study of T cell responses to AZD1222 COVID-19 vaccine. TCRdb's copy holds only in-frame clones and misses some; the assay was immunoSEQ multiplex PCR. This table holds under 150,000 clones, 75% to 85% found once. The sample consisted of peripheral blood, taken on day 0 of MenACWY control vaccination. These receptors originate from an adult in good health. The CDR3 runs from the conserved cysteine through the conserved F or W. Size values are once, few and many counts, or a class for expanded clones, and some rows have none.

cdr3_aa,clone_size,v_call,cdr3_length
CASSKRKAQHKHSTDTQYF,.,TRBV21-1,19
CASSNPSLAGSGELFF,.,TRBV7-3,16
CASSYSETGFGYTF,.,TRBV6-5,14
CATRRGVNQPQHF,.,TRBV15,13
CASSFFLGGHNEQFF,.,TRBV6-5,15
CASSDSAGGNTEAFF,.,TRBV18,15
CASSLETTFRSGNTIYF,.,TRBV3-1/TRBV3-2,17
CASSPHGGSYEQYF,.,TRBV4-1,14
CASSPRGQANSYNSPLHF,.,TRBV6-6,18
CASSLLEGGQETQYF,.,TRBV28,15
CASSQVTGNYGYTF,.,TRBV4-1,14
CASSPTWGFQETQYF,once,TRBV7-8,15
CSARDASGYTF,once,TRBV20-1,11
CASSRGQPWRFYSPLHF,.,TRBV3-1/TRBV3-2,17
CSASQGSHGYTF,.,TRBV29-1,12
CASSLGREGYTF,.,TRBV7-8,12
CASSLESGVLSKQYF,.,TRBV11-2,15
CASSPRTGESEAFF,.,TRBV5-1,14
CARSLMCGGGGSNEQFF,.,TRBV5-1,17
CASSQDQGGDRSTDTQYF,.,TRBV4-2,18
CASSEYLSYGYTF,.,TRBV2,13
CATIGRDTGELFF,.,TRBV24-1,13
CASRSRDEGIYGYTF,.,TRBV6-4,15
CASSAGTSADTQYF,few,TRBV6-4,14
CASSPTQGPEAFF,.,TRBV18,13
CASGGRSDSNQPQHF,once,TRBV6-4,15
CASSAALYSPLHF,.,TRBV19,13
CASSKDSGQGAHSNQPQHF,.,TRBV6-4,19
CASTPRGAPRANTEAFF,few,TRBV27,17
CASSYSRGQPQHF,few,TRBV6-5,13
CASSFSGPYEQYF,few,TRBV27,13
CASSVGGKSYNEQFF,.,TRBV9,15
CASSIPTGYTGELFF,.,TRBV19,15
CASSLGVATEAFF,.,TRBV3-1/TRBV3-2,13